The 3 T cell receptor beta chains in this list originate from one sample, sequenced in a study of cytomegalovirus exposure and HLA in healthy donors. Primers included in the PCR were 60 Vbeta and 13 Jbeta primers. Using immunoSEQ multiplex PCR, the repertoire was profiled, and TCRdb retains in-frame clones only, with some absent. The table lists over 130,000 clones, roughly 66% of them singletons, with 5.5% to 7.5% in the top ten. Sequencing was done on a sample of PBMCs. The receptors shown here come from a woman aged 55-69 years in good health and CMV-seronegative.

The rearrangement joins TRBV19 to TRBJ2-1, with TRBD2 matching over 11 bases. Germline V gene data show CDR1 as LNHDA and CDR2 as SQIVND (reference sequence). This CDR3 comprises 18 residues. The V segment lost 1 base and the J segment 5 bases; nucleotides outside the gene matches: 10. The DNA of the CDR3 is TGTGCCAGTAGTATAGTGGTCGGAACTAGCGGGGGTCACAATGAGCAGTTCTTC. Protein product: CASSIVVGTSGGHNEQFF.

Points on this clone: The final CDR3 position lacks the conserved phenylalanine or tryptophan, pointing to a likely read error. No DNA is shown, since the ends of the CDR3 on it are uncertain; the CDR3 is the one TCRdb lists. CDR3 amino acids: CASIPGGLL. The chain recombines TRBV6-4 with TRBJ2-7; the D call of TRBD2 is as the table states it, not checked on the DNA. The CDR3 is 9 amino acids long, termini counted. The V gene's germline CDR1 is MRHNA and CDR2 SNTAGT.

The chain has TRBV12-5 and TRBJ2-4; TRBD1 aligns across 8 bases. The length of the CDR3 is 12 residues. J lost 15 bases, V lost 7 bases, and 11 bases had no gene match. CDR1 is LGHNT, CDR2 FRNRAP, per germline. The CDR3 spells CASEATGEGWYF. The CDR3 DNA sequence: TGTGCTAGTGAAGCGACAGGGGAAGGATGGTACTTC.